This is a list of T cell receptor beta chains from one sample in a study of blood T cell repertoires in COVID-19. Only in-frame clones appear in the TCRdb table, and some are missing; sequencing was by immunoSEQ multiplex PCR. The profile shows more than 200,000 clones, 86% of them singletons. Input material: peripheral blood. These receptor sequences come from a man aged 50-60 years with COVID-19, enrolled during active disease. The CDR3 runs from the conserved cysteine through the conserved F or W. A D gene is named only where the DNA matches it firmly. Size tells how often a clone was seen (once, few, many) or the class of an expanded clone, and some rows leave it out.

V	size	J	D	DNA	CDR3
TRBV15	-	TRBJ2-7	-	TGTGCCACCAGCAGTAAAAACTCCTACGAGCAGTACTTC	CATSSKNSYEQYF
TRBV5-1	-	TRBJ2-2	-	TGCGCCAGCAATCCGGTGTCTTCGAACACCGGGGAGCTGTTTTTT	CASNPVSSNTGELFF
TRBV3-1/TRBV3-2	-	TRBJ2-7	TRBD1	TGTGCCAGCAGCCGGCCTGGACAGGGGGGCACCTACGAGCAGTACTTC	CASSRPGQGGTYEQYF
TRBV6-5	-	TRBJ2-7	TRBD1	TGTGCCAGCAGGACAGGGGATGAGTACGAGCAGTACTTC	CASRTGDEYEQYF
TRBV6-1	-	TRBJ2-7	TRBD2	TGTGCCAGCAGTGAAGGGGTAGCGGGAGCGGTCGAGCAGTACTTC	CASSEGVAGAVEQYF
TRBV7-9	-	TRBJ1-2	-	TGTGCCAGCAGCTTAGGCGGGGGTAGCCTGTATGGCTACACCTTC	CASSLGGGSLYGYTF
TRBV6-2/TRBV6-3	many	TRBJ2-7	TRBD2	TGTGCCAGCAGTTGGGGACTAGCGTACGAGCAGTACTTC	CASSWGLAYEQYF
TRBV7-9	-	TRBJ1-2	-	TGTGCCAGCAGCTTAGGAGGGAATGGCTACACCTTC	CASSLGGNGYTF
TRBV3-1/TRBV3-2	-	TRBJ2-7	-	TGTGCCAGCAGCCAAGATACGGGCTCCTACGAGCAGTACTTC	CASSQDTGSYEQYF
TRBV5-6	-	TRBJ2-5	TRBD1	TGTGCCAGCAGCTTGGGACAGGGTGGTGGTGTTGGTGAGACCCAGTACTTC	CASSLGQGGGVGETQYF
TRBV7-2	-	TRBJ2-5	TRBD1	TGTGCCAGCAGCTTAGTACAGGGGGCGCCGGAGACCCAGTACTTC	CASSLVQGAPETQYF
TRBV25-1	-	TRBJ2-7	TRBD2	TGTGCCAGCAGTGAGAGGTGGCTAGCGGGAGGCTCCTACGAGCAGTACTTC	CASSERWLAGGSYEQYF
TRBV7-8	-	TRBJ1-2	-	TGTGCCAGCAGCTTAGCCCGGGTCCCTCGGGGGGGGTATGGCTACACCTTC	CASSLARVPRGGYGYTF
TRBV7-9	-	TRBJ1-2	TRBD1	TGTGCCAGCAGCCCGCGACAGGGTGATGGCTACACCTTC	CASSPRQGDGYTF
TRBV7-8	-	TRBJ2-5	TRBD1	TGTGCCAGCAGCTTAGAGAGGACAGGGTTCCGAGAGACCCAGTACTTC	CASSLERTGFRETQYF
TRBV7-3	-	TRBJ2-7	TRBD2	TGTGCCAGCAGCTTAGGCGGGAGGGCTCCCTACGAGCAGTACTTC	CASSLGGRAPYEQYF
TRBV5-5	-	TRBJ2-5	-	TGTGCCAGCAGCTCCTCGACGGGGGGCCGACAGACCCAGTACTTC	CASSSSTGGRQTQYF
TRBV28	few	TRBJ2-7	TRBD2	TGTGCCAGCAGCCAGAGGGGACTAGCGTCCCACGAGCAGTACTTC	CASSQRGLASHEQYF
TRBV2	-	TRBJ2-2	-	TGTGCCAGCAGTGAGATCAGGACACCCGGGGAGCTGTTTTTT	CASSEIRTPGELFF
TRBV28	-	TRBJ1-5	-	TGTGCCAGCAGTACACCGGGACAAACGAGCAATCAGCCCCAGCATTTT	CASSTPGQTSNQPQHF
TRBV28	-	TRBJ1-6	-	TGTGCCAGCAGTTTACCGGGGGTGAATTCACCCCTCCACTTT	CASSLPGVNSPLHF
TRBV5-1	-	TRBJ1-6	TRBD1	TGCGCCAGCAGCCCTGGACAGGGGGAATCCTATAATTCACCCCTCCACTTT	CASSPGQGESYNSPLHF
TRBV2	-	TRBJ2-3	TRBD2	TGTGCCAGCCGCAAGAGCGGGGGCGGGAAGGGCACAGATACGCAGTATTTT	CASRKSGGGKGTDTQYF
TRBV5-4	-	TRBJ2-3	TRBD2	TGTGCCAGCAGCTTGGGACTAGCGGGGGGGGATACGCAGTATTTT	CASSLGLAGGDTQYF
TRBV30	-	TRBJ1-6	-	TGTGCCTGGAGTGACCGCGCGTGGGGCAATTCACCCCTCCACTTT	CAWSDRAWGNSPLHF
TRBV6-5	-	TRBJ2-1	-	TGTGCCGCAGCGCCCGGGGACAATGAGCAGTTCTTC	CAAAPGDNEQFF
TRBV4-3	-	TRBJ1-1	-	TGCGCCAGCAGCCGGATGGGGGCGGAAGCTTTCTTT	CASSRMGAEAFF